Given below is one T cell receptor (beta chain) in context. The data derive from a study of CD8 T cells in Susac syndrome. Random hexamers were used to reverse transcribe the RNA input (roughly 0.5 to 1 ug). Using its own MiXCR run on the immunoSEQ multiplex PCR reads, TCRdb lists one record per CDR3 protein. The sample lists over 150,000 distinct CDR3 sequences, about 96% seen once, with around 0.12% in the top ten. Germline CDR1 is SQVTM and CDR2 is ANQGSEA. The CDR3 loop spans 13 amino acids. V was clipped by 7 bases and J by 1 base, with 11 bases between them. This clonotype was sampled from a human donor with Susac syndrome. This chain links TRBV29-1 with TRBJ1-5; tentative D call: TRBD1 (5 bases). Sequencing was performed on CD4+ T cells from PBMCs. CDR3 DNA: TGCAGCGCCCTGACAGCCAGCAATCAGCCCCAGCATTTT. Translated: CSALTASNQPQHF. The full variable domain, with the rest looked up from reference TRBV29-1 and TRBJ1-5, is SAVISQKPSRDICQRGTSLTIQCQVDSQVTMMFWYRQQPGQSLTLIATANQGSEATYESGFVIDKFPISRPNLTFSTLTVSNMSPEDSSIYLCSALTASNQPQHFGDGTRLSIL.